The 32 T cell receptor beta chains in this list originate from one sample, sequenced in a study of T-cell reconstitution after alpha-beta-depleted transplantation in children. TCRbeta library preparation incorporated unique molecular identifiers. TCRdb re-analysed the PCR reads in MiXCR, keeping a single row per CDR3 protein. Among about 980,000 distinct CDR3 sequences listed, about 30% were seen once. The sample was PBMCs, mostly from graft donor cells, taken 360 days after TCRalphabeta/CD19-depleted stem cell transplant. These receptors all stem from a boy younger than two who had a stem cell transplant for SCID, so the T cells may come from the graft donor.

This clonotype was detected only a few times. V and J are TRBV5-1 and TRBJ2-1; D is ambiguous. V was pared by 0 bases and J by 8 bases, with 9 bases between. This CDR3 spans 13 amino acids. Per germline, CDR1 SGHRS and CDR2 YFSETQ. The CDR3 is CASSLADTDEQFF. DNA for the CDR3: TGCGCCAGCAGCTTGGCCGACACCGATGAGCAGTTCTTC.

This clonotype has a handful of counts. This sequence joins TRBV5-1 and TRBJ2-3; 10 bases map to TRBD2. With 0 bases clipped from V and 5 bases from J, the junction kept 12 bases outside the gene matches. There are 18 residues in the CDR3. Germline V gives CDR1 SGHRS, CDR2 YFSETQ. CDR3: CASSLESGGAEAEDTQYF. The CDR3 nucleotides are TGCGCCAGCAGCTTGGAAAGCGGGGGGGCGGAAGCGGAAGATACGCAGTATTTT.

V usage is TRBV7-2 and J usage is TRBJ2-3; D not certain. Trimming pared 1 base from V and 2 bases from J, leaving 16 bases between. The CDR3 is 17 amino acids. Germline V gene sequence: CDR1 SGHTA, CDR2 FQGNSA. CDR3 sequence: CASSLVPWLSITDTQYF. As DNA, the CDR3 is TGTGCCAGCAGCTTAGTTCCCTGGCTTTCGATCACAGATACGCAGTATTTT.

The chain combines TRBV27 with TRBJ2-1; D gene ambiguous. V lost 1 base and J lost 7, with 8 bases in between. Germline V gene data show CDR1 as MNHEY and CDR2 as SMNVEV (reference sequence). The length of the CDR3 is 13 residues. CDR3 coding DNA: TGTGCCAGCAGTTTATTTGGCTTGAATGAGCAGTTCTTC. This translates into CASSLFGLNEQFF.

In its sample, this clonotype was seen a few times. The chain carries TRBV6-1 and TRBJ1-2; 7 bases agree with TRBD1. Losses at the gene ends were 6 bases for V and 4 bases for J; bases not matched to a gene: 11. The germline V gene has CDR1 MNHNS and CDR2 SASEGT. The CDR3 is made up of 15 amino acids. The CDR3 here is CASRRDSMSLYGYTF. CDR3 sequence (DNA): TGTGCCAGCAGACGGGACAGCATGAGCCTCTATGGCTACACCTTC.

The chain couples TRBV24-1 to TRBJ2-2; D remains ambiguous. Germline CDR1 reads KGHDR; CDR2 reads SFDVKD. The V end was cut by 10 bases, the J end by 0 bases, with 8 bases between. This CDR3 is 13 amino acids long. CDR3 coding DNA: TGTGCCACTGAGAAGGCGAACACCGGGGAGCTGTTTTTT. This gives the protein CATEKANTGELFF.

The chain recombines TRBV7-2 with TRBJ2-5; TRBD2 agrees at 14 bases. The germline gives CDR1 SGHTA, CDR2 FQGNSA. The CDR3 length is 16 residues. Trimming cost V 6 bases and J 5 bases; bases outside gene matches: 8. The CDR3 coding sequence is TGTGCCAGCAGAGATCAGGGACTAGCGGGGGTGGAGACCCAGTACTTC. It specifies CASRDQGLAGVETQYF.

CDR3 coding DNA: TGCGCCAGCAGCGCGACTAGCGGGGGCAACAATGAGCAGTTCTTC. As protein: CASSATSGGNNEQFF. The J gene is TRBJ2-1, the V gene TRBV5-1; TRBD2 matches 12 bases. The ends lost 4 bases at V and 5 bases at J; junction bases unmatched: 4. Germline CDR1 is SGHRS and CDR2 is YFSETQ. The CDR3 covers 15 residues.

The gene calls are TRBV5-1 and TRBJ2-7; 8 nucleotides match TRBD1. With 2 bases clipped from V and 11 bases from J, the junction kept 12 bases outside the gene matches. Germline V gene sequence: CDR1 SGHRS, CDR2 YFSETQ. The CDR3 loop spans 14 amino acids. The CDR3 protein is CASSLSGQVFGEYF. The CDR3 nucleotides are TGCGCCAGCAGCTTATCGGGACAGGTTTTCGGGGAGTACTTC.

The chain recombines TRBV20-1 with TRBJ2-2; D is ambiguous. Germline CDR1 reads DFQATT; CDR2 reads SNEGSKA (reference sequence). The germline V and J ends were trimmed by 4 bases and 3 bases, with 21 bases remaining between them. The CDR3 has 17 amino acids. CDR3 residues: CSATMLTAPLDTGELFF. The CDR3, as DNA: TGCAGTGCTACCATGCTTACAGCCCCGTTGGACACCGGGGAGCTGTTTTTT.

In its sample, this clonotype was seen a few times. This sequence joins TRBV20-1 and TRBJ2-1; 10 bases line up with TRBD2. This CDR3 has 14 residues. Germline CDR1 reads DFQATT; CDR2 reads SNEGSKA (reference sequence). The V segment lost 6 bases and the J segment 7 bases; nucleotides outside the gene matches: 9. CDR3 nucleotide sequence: TGCAGTGCCCAAGCGGGGGGGGAGAGGAATGAGCAGTTCTTC. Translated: CSAQAGGERNEQFF.

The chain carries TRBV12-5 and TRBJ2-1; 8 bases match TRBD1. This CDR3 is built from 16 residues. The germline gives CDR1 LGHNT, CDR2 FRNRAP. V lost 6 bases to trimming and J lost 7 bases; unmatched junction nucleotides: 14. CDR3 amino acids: CASGLPGTGRRNEQFF. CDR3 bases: TGTGCTAGTGGGCTCCCCGGGACAGGCCGTAGGAATGAGCAGTTCTTC.

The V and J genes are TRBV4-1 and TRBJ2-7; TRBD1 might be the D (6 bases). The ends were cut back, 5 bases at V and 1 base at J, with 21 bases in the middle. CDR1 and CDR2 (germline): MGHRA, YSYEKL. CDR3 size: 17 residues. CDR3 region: CASSFRHRDTLSYEQYF. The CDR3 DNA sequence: TGCGCCAGCAGCTTCCGGCACCGGGACACTCTTTCCTACGAGCAGTACTTC.

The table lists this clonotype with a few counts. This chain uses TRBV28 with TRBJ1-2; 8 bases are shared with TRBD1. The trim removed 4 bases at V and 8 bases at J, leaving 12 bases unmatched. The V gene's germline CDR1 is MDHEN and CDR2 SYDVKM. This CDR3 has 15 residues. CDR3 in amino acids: CASSSTSGGADGYTF. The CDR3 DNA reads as TGTGCCAGCAGTTCGACTTCAGGGGGCGCGGACGGCTACACCTTC.

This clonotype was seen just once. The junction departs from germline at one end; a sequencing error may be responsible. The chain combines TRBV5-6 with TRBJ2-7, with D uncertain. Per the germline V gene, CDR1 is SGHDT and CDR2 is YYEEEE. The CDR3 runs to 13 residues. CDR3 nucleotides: TGTGGCAGCAGCTTGTTCTCCAACTACGAGCAGTACTTC. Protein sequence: CGSSLFSNYEQYF.

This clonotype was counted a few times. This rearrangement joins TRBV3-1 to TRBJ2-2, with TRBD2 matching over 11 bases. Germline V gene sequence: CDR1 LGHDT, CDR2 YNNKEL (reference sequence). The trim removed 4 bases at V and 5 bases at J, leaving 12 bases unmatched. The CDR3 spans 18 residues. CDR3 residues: CASSPRRLAGGQTGELFF. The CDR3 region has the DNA TGTGCCAGCAGCCCCCGCCGCCTAGCGGGGGGCCAGACCGGGGAGCTGTTTTTT.

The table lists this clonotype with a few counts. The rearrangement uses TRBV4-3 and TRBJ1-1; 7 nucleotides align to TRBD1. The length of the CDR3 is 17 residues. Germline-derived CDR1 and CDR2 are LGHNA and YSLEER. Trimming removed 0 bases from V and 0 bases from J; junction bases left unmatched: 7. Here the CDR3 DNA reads TGCGCCAGCAGCCAAGATCTGGGGACAGTCATGAACACTGAAGCTTTCTTT. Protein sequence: CASSQDLGTVMNTEAFF.

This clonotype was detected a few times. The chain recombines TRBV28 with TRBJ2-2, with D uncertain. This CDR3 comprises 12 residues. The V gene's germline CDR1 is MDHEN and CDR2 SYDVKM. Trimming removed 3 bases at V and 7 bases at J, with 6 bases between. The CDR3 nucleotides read TGTGCCAGCAGTTTCGGCCTCGGGGAGCTGTTTTTT. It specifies CASSFGLGELFF.

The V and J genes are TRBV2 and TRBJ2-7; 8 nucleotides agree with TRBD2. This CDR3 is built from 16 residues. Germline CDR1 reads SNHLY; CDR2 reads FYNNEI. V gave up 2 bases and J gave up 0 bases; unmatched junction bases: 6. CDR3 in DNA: TGTGCCAGCAGTGAAATGGGACTAGGGAGCTCCTACGAGCAGTACTTC. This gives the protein CASSEMGLGSSYEQYF.

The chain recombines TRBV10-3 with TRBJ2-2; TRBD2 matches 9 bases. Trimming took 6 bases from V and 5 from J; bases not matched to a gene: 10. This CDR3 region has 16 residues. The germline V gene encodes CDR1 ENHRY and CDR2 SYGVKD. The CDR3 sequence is CAIRPSAAGGTGELFF. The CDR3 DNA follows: TGTGCCATCAGGCCCTCTGCAGCGGGGGGTACCGGGGAGCTGTTTTTT.

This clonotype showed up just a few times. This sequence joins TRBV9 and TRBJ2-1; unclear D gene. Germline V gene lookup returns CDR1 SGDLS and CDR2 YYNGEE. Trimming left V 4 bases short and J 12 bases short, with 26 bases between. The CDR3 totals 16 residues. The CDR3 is CASSPANVETLLGQFF. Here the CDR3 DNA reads TGTGCCAGCAGCCCAGCTAACGTAGAGACATTACTGGGGCAGTTCTTC.

Written as DNA, the CDR3 is TGTGCCAGCAGTTCGACACATCTGGGACAGGGAGAATGGGGCTCCTACAATGAGCAGTTCTTC. It encodes CASSSTHLGQGEWGSYNEQFF. The chain carries TRBV27 and TRBJ2-1; 9 bases map to TRBD1. The CDR3 length is 21 residues. The V gene's germline CDR1 is MNHEY and CDR2 SMNVEV (reference sequence). V was pared by 4 bases and J by 0 bases, with 19 bases of the junction left unmatched.

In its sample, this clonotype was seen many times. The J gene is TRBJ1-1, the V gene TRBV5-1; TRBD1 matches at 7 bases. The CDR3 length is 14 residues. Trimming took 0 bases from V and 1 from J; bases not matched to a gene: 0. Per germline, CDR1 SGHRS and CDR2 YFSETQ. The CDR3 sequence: CASSLDRGNTEAFF. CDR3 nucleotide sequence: TGCGCCAGCAGCTTGGACAGGGGGAACACTGAAGCTTTCTTT. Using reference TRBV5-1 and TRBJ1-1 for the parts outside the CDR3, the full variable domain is KAGVTQTPRYLIKTRGQQVTLSCSPISGHRSVSWYQQTPGQGLQFLFEYFSETQRNKGNFPGRFSGRQFSNSRSEMNVSTLELGDSALYLCASSLDRGNTEAFFGQGTRLTVV.

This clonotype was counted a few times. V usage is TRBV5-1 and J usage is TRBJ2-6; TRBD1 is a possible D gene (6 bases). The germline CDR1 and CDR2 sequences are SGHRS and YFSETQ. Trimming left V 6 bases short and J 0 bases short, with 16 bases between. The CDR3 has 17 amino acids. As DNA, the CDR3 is TGCGCCAGCACCTGGGGGCTCCGCAACTCTGGGGCCAACGTCCTGACTTTC. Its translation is CASTWGLRNSGANVLTF.

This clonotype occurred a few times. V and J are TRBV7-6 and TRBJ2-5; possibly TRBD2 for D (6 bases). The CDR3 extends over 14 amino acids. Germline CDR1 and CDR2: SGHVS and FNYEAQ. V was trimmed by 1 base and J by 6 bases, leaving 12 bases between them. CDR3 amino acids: CASSLGLGSQTQYF. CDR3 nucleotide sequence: TGTGCCAGCAGCTTAGGACTAGGTAGCCAGACCCAGTACTTC.

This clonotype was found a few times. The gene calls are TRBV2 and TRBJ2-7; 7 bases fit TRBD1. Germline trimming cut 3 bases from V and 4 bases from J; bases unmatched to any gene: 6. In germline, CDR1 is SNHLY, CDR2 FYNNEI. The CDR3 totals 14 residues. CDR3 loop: CASSEGDRAYEQYF. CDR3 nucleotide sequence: TGTGCCAGCAGTGAGGGGGACAGAGCATACGAGCAGTACTTC.

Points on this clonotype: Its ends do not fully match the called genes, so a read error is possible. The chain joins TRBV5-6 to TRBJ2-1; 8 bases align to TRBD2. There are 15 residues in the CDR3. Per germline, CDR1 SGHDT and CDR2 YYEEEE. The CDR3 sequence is CASNLAGGGWNEQFF. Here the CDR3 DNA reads TGTGCCAGCAACTTGGCCGGGGGGGGTTGGAATGAGCAGTTCTTC.

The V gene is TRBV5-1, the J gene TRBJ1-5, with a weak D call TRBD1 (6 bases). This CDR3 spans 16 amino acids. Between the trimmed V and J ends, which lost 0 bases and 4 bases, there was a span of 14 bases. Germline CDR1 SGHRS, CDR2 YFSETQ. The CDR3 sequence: CASSLGGPGRNQPQHF. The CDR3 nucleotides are TGCGCCAGCAGCTTGGGGGGGCCAGGGCGGAATCAGCCCCAGCATTTT.

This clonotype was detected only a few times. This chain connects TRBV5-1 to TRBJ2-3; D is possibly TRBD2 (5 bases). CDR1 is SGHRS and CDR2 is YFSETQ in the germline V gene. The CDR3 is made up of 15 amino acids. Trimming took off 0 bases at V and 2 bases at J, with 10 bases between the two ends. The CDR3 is CASSLVGVVTDTQYF. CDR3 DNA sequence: TGCGCCAGCAGCTTGGTCGGGGTAGTCACAGATACGCAGTATTTT.

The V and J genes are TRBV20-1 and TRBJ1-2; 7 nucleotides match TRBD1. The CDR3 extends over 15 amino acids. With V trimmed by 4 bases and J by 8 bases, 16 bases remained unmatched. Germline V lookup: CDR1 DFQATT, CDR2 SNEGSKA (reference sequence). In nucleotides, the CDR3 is TGCAGTGCTACCAGACAGGGAGTCCCGGCGCGGGGCTACACCTTC. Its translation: CSATRQGVPARGYTF.

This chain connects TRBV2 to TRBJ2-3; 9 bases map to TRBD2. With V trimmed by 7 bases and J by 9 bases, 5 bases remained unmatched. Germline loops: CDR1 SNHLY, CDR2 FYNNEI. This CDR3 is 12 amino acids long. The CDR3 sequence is CASTRGGQTQYF. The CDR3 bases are TGTGCCAGCACGCGGGGGGGCCAGACGCAGTATTTT. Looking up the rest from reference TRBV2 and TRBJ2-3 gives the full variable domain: EPEVTQTPSHQVTQMGQEVILRCVPISNHLYFYWYRQILGQKVEFLVSFYNNEISEKSEIFDDQFSVERPDGSNFTLKIRSTKLEDSAMYFCASTRGGQTQYFGPGTRLTVL.

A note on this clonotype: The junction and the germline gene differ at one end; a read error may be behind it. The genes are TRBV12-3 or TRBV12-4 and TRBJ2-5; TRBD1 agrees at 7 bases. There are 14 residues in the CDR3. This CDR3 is CASRGQIVQETQCF. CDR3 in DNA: TGTGCCAGCAGGGGACAGATAGTCCAAGAGACCCAGTGCTTC.